A single sample is the source of the 28 T cell receptor beta chains below, sequenced in a study of blood T cell repertoires in COVID-19. Here immunoSEQ multiplex PCR was the method, and the copy in TCRdb shows in-frame clones only, minus some. The table includes 190,000 or so clones, 70% to 90% detected once. The sequenced sample was peripheral blood. The source is a man in his forties or fifties with active or convalescent COVID-19.

The chain combines TRBV11-3 with TRBJ1-5; D is undetermined. V dropped 0 bases and J dropped 7 bases, with 7 bases sitting between them. Germline CDR1 reads SGHNT; CDR2 reads YENEEA. This CDR3 region has 13 residues. The chain's CDR3 is CASSLDGEQPQHF. CDR3 bases: TGTGCCAGCAGCTTAGACGGGGAGCAGCCCCAGCATTTT.

The chain links TRBV24-1 to TRBJ2-1, with D tentatively TRBD1 (5 bases). The germline CDR1 and CDR2 sequences are KGHDR and SFDVKD. This CDR3 spans 15 amino acids. Trimming left V 3 bases short and J 4 bases short, with 12 bases between. The CDR3 region is CATSDRQGRYNEQFF. The CDR3 region has the DNA TGTGCCACCAGTGATCGTCAGGGCCGTTACAATGAGCAGTTCTTC.

This rearrangement joins TRBV9 to TRBJ1-1, with D possibly being TRBD1 (5 bases). The CDR3 has 14 amino acids. CDR1 SGDLS and CDR2 YYNGEE come from the germline V gene. The ends were cut back, 0 bases at V and 4 bases at J, with 10 bases in the middle. Written as DNA, the CDR3 is TGTGCCAGCAGCGTAGGGCAGGGAAGCACTGAAGCTTTCTTT. Protein: CASSVGQGSTEAFF.

The chain links TRBV28 to TRBJ1-2; TRBD1 matches at 8 bases. This CDR3 contains 16 residues. V lost 1 base and J lost 2; bases outside the gene matches: 6. Germline assignment: CDR1 MDHEN and CDR2 SYDVKM. The CDR3 coding sequence is TGTGCCAGCAGTTTATTAGCAGGGGGCCGAAACTATGGCTACACCTTC. It encodes CASSLLAGGRNYGYTF.

The chain carries TRBV9 and TRBJ2-1; possibly TRBD1 for D (6 bases). Trimming cost V 0 bases and J 1 base, with 11 bases left between them. CDR1 is SGDLS and CDR2 is YYNGEE in the germline V gene. The CDR3 is made up of 16 amino acids. The DNA of the CDR3 is TGTGCCAGCAGCGTAGATTCAGGGGCTTCCTACAATGAGCAGTTCTTC. Translated, it gives CASSVDSGASYNEQFF.

The chain joins TRBV18 to TRBJ1-1; D unresolved. This CDR3 is 13 amino acids long. Germline CDR1 reads KGHSH; CDR2 reads LQKENI. Deletions cut 4 bases from V and 3 bases from J, with 9 bases between. The CDR3 sequence is CASSHGSDTEAFF. The CDR3 nucleotides are TGTGCCAGCTCACACGGGTCCGACACTGAAGCTTTCTTT. Filled out from reference TRBV18 and TRBJ1-1, the complete variable domain reads NAGVMQNPRHLVRRRGQEARLRCSPMKGHSHVYWYRQLPEEGLKFMVYLQKENIIDESGMPKERFSAEFPKEGPSILRIQQVVRGDSAAYFCASSHGSDTEAFFGQGTRLTVV.

The table lists this clone with a count of one. This chain uses TRBV5-5 with TRBJ2-3; possibly TRBD2 for D (5 bases). Germline values: CDR1 SGHKS, CDR2 YYEKEE (reference sequence). Deletions cut 0 bases from V and 0 bases from J, with 8 bases between. The CDR3 is made up of 15 amino acids. CDR3 amino acids: CASSLAGVSTDTQYF. In nucleotides, the CDR3 is TGTGCCAGCAGCTTGGCCGGGGTTAGCACAGATACGCAGTATTTT.

The chain employs TRBV5-1 and TRBJ1-5; 9 bases line up with TRBD1. CDR3 length equals 15 residues. CDR1 and CDR2 (germline): SGHRS, YFSETQ. V was clipped by 4 bases and J by 6 bases; unmatched bases: 8. The CDR3 sequence is CASSPEGQGGQPQHF. The CDR3 DNA sequence: TGCGCCAGCAGCCCGGAGGGACAGGGTGGTCAGCCCCAGCATTTT.

V usage is TRBV4-2 and J usage is TRBJ2-3; 12 positions agree with TRBD2. Trimming removed 3 bases from V and 4 bases from J; junction bases left unmatched: 5. This CDR3 region has 16 residues. The germline V gene has CDR1 LGHNA and CDR2 YNFKEQ. The CDR3 DNA sequence: TGTGCCAGCAGCCAGGCACTAGCGGGGGGCCCAGATACGCAGTATTTT. The encoded protein is CASSQALAGGPDTQYF.

The J gene is TRBJ1-5, the V gene TRBV25-1; D is perhaps TRBD1 (6 bases). This CDR3 has 14 amino acids. Germline assignment: CDR1 MGHDK and CDR2 SYGVNS. V was cut by 3 bases and J by 1 base, with 7 bases left in between. CDR3 protein: CASSEQGSNQPQHF. The CDR3 DNA sequence: TGTGCCAGCAGTGAGCAGGGGAGCAATCAGCCCCAGCATTTT.

CDR3 amino acids: CASRQGRFQPQHF. The DNA for the CDR3 is TGTGCCAGCAGACAGGGGAGGTTTCAGCCCCAGCATTTT. The J gene is TRBJ1-5, the V gene TRBV6-5; TRBD1 matches at 7 bases. The germline V gene encodes CDR1 MNHEY and CDR2 SVGAGI. The CDR3 length is 13 residues. V gave up 6 bases and J gave up 6 bases; unmatched junction bases: 5.

Only one count was recorded for this clone. The chain carries TRBV12-3 or TRBV12-4 and TRBJ2-7; D is perhaps TRBD2 (6 bases). Trimming took 3 bases from V and 2 from J, leaving 8 bases between them. This CDR3 is built from 13 residues. The CDR3 region is CASSLPGAYEQYF. The CDR3 DNA reads as TGTGCCAGCAGTTTGCCGGGGGCCTACGAGCAGTACTTC.

This CDR3 reads CASRSGFGSPLHF. CDR3 nucleotide sequence: TGTGCCAGCAGGTCGGGGTTCGGTTCACCCCTCCACTTT. This chain uses TRBV6-9 with TRBJ1-6; no firm D call. Germline-derived CDR1 and CDR2 are MNHGY and SVAAGI. V dropped 6 bases and J dropped 9 bases, with 12 bases sitting between them. The CDR3 is 13 amino acids.

The J gene is TRBJ2-2, the V gene TRBV19; TRBD1 might be the D (5 bases). Germline-derived CDR1 and CDR2 are LNHDA and SQIVND (reference sequence). The ends were cut back, 6 bases at V and 1 base at J, with 9 bases in the middle. CDR3 size: 14 residues. The chain's CDR3 is CASSSTGNTGELFF. CDR3 coding DNA: TGTGCCAGTAGCTCAACAGGGAACACCGGGGAGCTGTTTTTT. The complete variable domain, with remaining parts taken from reference TRBV19 and TRBJ2-2, reads DGGITQSPKYLFRKEGQNVTLSCEQNLNHDAMYWYRQDPGQGLRLIYYSQIVNDFQKGDIAEGYSVSREKKESFPLTVTSAQKNPTAFYLCASSSTGNTGELFFGEGSRLTVL.

The chain carries TRBV18 and TRBJ1-4; 8 positions match TRBD1. V dropped 0 bases and J dropped 7; count of bases not matched to a gene: 7. Germline-derived CDR1 and CDR2 are KGHSH and LQKENI. This CDR3 region has 16 residues. This CDR3 is CASSPPDRVRGEKLFF. CDR3 bases: TGTGCCAGCTCACCACCGGACAGGGTTCGGGGTGAAAAACTGTTTTTT. Variable domain in full (rest from reference TRBV18 and TRBJ1-4): NAGVMQNPRHLVRRRGQEARLRCSPMKGHSHVYWYRQLPEEGLKFMVYLQKENIIDESGMPKERFSAEFPKEGPSILRIQQVVRGDSAAYFCASSPPDRVRGEKLFFGSGTQLSVL.

The chain carries TRBV10-2 and TRBJ2-7; D not certain. Germline CDR1 WSHSY, CDR2 SAAADI. Trimming took off 0 bases at V and 4 bases at J, with 4 bases between the two ends. The CDR3 contains 12 residues. The CDR3 sequence: CASSESRYEQYF. Written as DNA, the CDR3 is TGCGCCAGCAGTGAGTCCAGGTACGAGCAGTACTTC.

The V gene is TRBV19, the J gene TRBJ2-2; D call uncertain. The CDR3 has 14 residues. With 1 base removed from V and 7 bases from J, the gap between germline ends came to 10 bases. Germline V gives CDR1 LNHDA, CDR2 SQIVND (reference sequence). The CDR3 DNA is TGTGCCAGTAGTATAGGGGCCGGCAGCGGGGAGCTGTTTTTT. Translating gives CASSIGAGSGELFF.

The sample holds a few counts of this clone. The rearrangement uses TRBV28 and TRBJ1-4; 8 bases fit TRBD1. CDR1 and CDR2 from the germline V gene are MDHEN and SYDVKM. CDR3 length equals 14 residues. The V segment lost 5 bases and the J segment 5 bases; nucleotides outside the gene matches: 4. The CDR3 spells CASSQQGGNEKLFF. For the CDR3, the DNA is TGTGCCAGCAGTCAACAGGGGGGGAATGAAAAACTGTTTTTT. Using reference TRBV28 and TRBJ1-4 for the parts outside the CDR3, the full variable domain is DVKVTQSSRYLVKRTGEKVFLECVQDMDHENMFWYRQDPGLGLRLIYFSYDVKMKEKGDIPEGYSVSREKKERFSLILESASTNQTSMYLCASSQQGGNEKLFFGSGTQLSVL.

This clone occurred a few times. V and J are TRBV9 and TRBJ2-7; 9 bases agree with TRBD1. The CDR3 is 15 residues long. Germline V gene lookup returns CDR1 SGDLS and CDR2 YYNGEE. V trimming: 0 bases; J trimming: 6 bases; junction bases outside the gene matches: 7. In DNA, the CDR3 is TGTGCCAGCAGCGTAGCTGGGACAGGGCATGTCGAGCAGTACTTC. Protein product: CASSVAGTGHVEQYF.

The J gene is TRBJ1-2, the V gene TRBV30; possible D gene TRBD1, 6 bases. In germline, CDR1 is GTSNPN, CDR2 SVGIG (reference sequence). The ends were cut back, 5 bases at V and 5 bases at J, with 18 bases in the middle. CDR3 length: 14 amino acids. CDR3 loop: CAWGPPDRWYGYTF. DNA for the CDR3: TGTGCCTGGGGTCCCCCCGACAGGTGGTATGGCTACACCTTC. The full variable domain, with the rest looked up from reference TRBV30 and TRBJ1-2, is SQTIHQWPATLVQPVGSPLSLECTVEGTSNPNLYWYRQAAGRGLQLLFYSVGIGQISSEVPQNLSASRPQDRQFILSSKKLLLSDSGFYLCAWGPPDRWYGYTFGSGTRLTVV.

The V and J genes are TRBV12-5 and TRBJ1-5, with TRBD1 as a possible D gene (5 bases). V was shortened by 3 bases and J by 5 bases, with 26 bases between the two germline ends. Germline-derived CDR1 and CDR2 are LGHNT and FRNRAP. The length of the CDR3 is 19 residues. The CDR3 loop reads CASGFHGSGQNIRYQPQHF. CDR3 DNA sequence: TGTGCTAGTGGTTTTCATGGATCAGGGCAGAACATAAGGTATCAGCCCCAGCATTTT.

The chain employs TRBV5-1 and TRBJ2-1, with 8 bases identical to TRBD2. The J segment lost 4 bases and the V segment lost 1 base, leaving 7 bases of the junction unmatched. The length of the CDR3 is 16 residues. CDR1 and CDR2 from the germline V gene are SGHRS and YFSETQ. CDR3 in amino acids: CASSLLSSGPYNEQFF. The CDR3, as DNA: TGCGCCAGCAGCTTGCTGTCTAGCGGGCCTTACAATGAGCAGTTCTTC. Together with reference TRBV5-1 and TRBJ2-1, the CDR3 gives the full variable domain: KAGVTQTPRYLIKTRGQQVTLSCSPISGHRSVSWYQQTPGQGLQFLFEYFSETQRNKGNFPGRFSGRQFSNSRSEMNVSTLELGDSALYLCASSLLSSGPYNEQFFGPGTRLTVL.

V gene TRBV2 combines with J gene TRBJ2-1, with TRBD1 matching over 9 bases. The V gene end was trimmed by 6 bases and the J gene end by 3 bases; junction bases not matched to a gene: 3. CDR1 is SNHLY, CDR2 FYNNEI, per germline. There are 14 residues in the CDR3. CDR3 sequence (DNA): TGTGCCAGCAGGGGGGGACAGGGCTACAATGAGCAGTTCTTC. This gives the protein CASRGGQGYNEQFF.

A single count supports this clone. The chain joins TRBV5-6 to TRBJ2-2, with a possible D match to TRBD2 (5 bases). The V gene lost 0 bases and the J gene lost 0 bases, with 15 bases spanning the gap. The germline V gene has CDR1 SGHDT and CDR2 YYEEEE. This CDR3 spans 18 amino acids. CDR3 DNA: TGTGCCAGCAGCTTGGTCTGGGATGAGGGTTCGAACACCGGGGAGCTGTTTTTT. Residues: CASSLVWDEGSNTGELFF.

The chain joins TRBV6-6 to TRBJ2-3, with 14 bases aligning to TRBD2. The J segment lost 6 bases and the V segment lost 6 bases, leaving 8 bases of the junction unmatched. This CDR3 comprises 16 residues. The V gene's germline CDR1 is MNHNY and CDR2 SVGAGI (reference sequence). CDR3 nucleotides: TGTGCCAGCAGCCTCGGACTAGCGGGGGGCAGGGATACGCAGTATTTT. Translating it yields CASSLGLAGGRDTQYF.

The chain couples TRBV29-1 to TRBJ1-2; 10 bases are shared with TRBD1. CDR1 SQVTM and CDR2 ANQGSEA come from the germline V gene. The trim removed 7 bases at V and 8 bases at J, leaving 10 bases unmatched. The CDR3 loop spans 13 amino acids. The CDR3 is CSDPGTGVTGYTF. Here the CDR3 DNA reads TGCAGCGATCCCGGGACAGGGGTGACCGGCTACACCTTC.

The rearrangement uses TRBV18 and TRBJ1-4; 9 positions match TRBD1. This CDR3 has 13 amino acids. Unmatched junction bases numbered 1, after V lost 6 bases and J lost 5 bases. Germline V gives CDR1 KGHSH, CDR2 LQKENI. The CDR3 DNA sequence: TGTGCCAGCTCCGGGACAGGGAATGAAAAACTGTTTTTT. This encodes CASSGTGNEKLFF. The whole variable domain, filled in from reference TRBV18 and TRBJ1-4, reads NAGVMQNPRHLVRRRGQEARLRCSPMKGHSHVYWYRQLPEEGLKFMVYLQKENIIDESGMPKERFSAEFPKEGPSILRIQQVVRGDSAAYFCASSGTGNEKLFFGSGTQLSVL.

V gene TRBV12-5 combines with J gene TRBJ1-1; D gene ambiguous. V lost 0 bases and J lost 3, with 20 bases in between. Germline V gene lookup returns CDR1 LGHNT and CDR2 FRNRAP. This CDR3 spans 18 amino acids. In DNA form, the CDR3 reads TGTGCTAGTGGTTTGGTATCATCGCGTATGAGGGAGGACACTGAAGCTTTCTTT. Translation: CASGLVSSRMREDTEAFF.